The text below deals with one T cell receptor (beta chain). Deep-level running was used for the assay. Sorted-subset replicate PCR reactions were performed with roughly 200 ng DNA, corresponding to tens of thousands of T cell genomes. Profiled with immunoSEQ multiplex PCR; TCRdb holds only in-frame clones, not every one. This table has hundreds of thousands of clones, 96% appearing once. Trimming at V came to 8 bases and at J to 4 bases, leaving 3 bases not matched to a gene. The CDR3 is 12 amino acids. Germline CDR1 and CDR2: SGHAT and FQNNGV. The sample comes from a study of shared clonotypes between healthy human individuals.

Sequenced material: naive CD4+ T cells sorted from blood. Subset defined: CD45RA+ positively selected. The V gene is TRBV11-2, the J gene TRBJ2-7; 9 positions agree with TRBD1. The sequence was obtained from a woman in her thirties in good health. CDR3 DNA sequence: TGTGCCAGCGGGGACAGGGCGTACGAGCAGTACTTC. Its translation is CASGDRAYEQYF.